This T cell receptor (beta chain) comes out of a study of blood T cell repertoires in COVID-19. Study-level background: The cDNA or gDNA used as material had been derived from T cells, B-cell-depleted T cells, or PBMCs.

Participants reported their clinical history, and cohort assignment relied on those reports. What the recovered Cohort 3 donors had was two negative PCRs, clearance, or symptom resolution. This CDR3 has 14 residues. V lost 3 bases and J lost 1, with 8 bases in between. The germline gives CDR1 KGHSH, CDR2 LQKENI. As processed by the authors: Nucleated cell number was recorded as an estimate derived from reference gene primer amplification. TCRdb's copy holds only in-frame clones and misses some; the assay was immunoSEQ multiplex PCR. V and J calls and clone size are those listed in that table; D and trimming were worked out from the DNA. The data contain some 300,000 clones, around nine tenths of them singletons.

The clonotype comes from a woman in her twenties or thirties who had recovered from COVID-19. The sample consisted of PBMCs or T cells enriched from blood (not recorded which). The chain couples TRBV18 to TRBJ2-3; D possibly corresponds to TRBD1 (6 bases). The CDR3 DNA reads TGTGCCAGCTCACCCCGACAGGGCACAGATACGCAGTATTTT. It specifies CASSPRQGTDTQYF.